What follows are 18 T cell receptor beta chains derived from one specimen sequenced in a study of blood T cell repertoires in COVID-19. The repertoire was sequenced with immunoSEQ multiplex PCR; TCRdb's copy has only in-frame clones and lacks some. This sample has about 300,000 clones; 85% to 90% occur once, and the top ten carry more than 9%. Sequenced sample: PBMCs or T cells enriched from blood (not recorded which). These receptors were collected from a woman under 30 who had recovered from COVID-19.

This clone is a singleton in its sample. The CDR3 loop is CASSEGGQGSSPLHF. CDR3 in DNA: TGTGCCAGCAGTGAGGGGGGGCAGGGGAGCTCACCCCTCCACTTT. V gene TRBV6-4 combines with J gene TRBJ1-6; the D gene is possibly TRBD1 (6 bases). The CDR3 covers 15 residues. V shed 3 bases and J shed 10 bases, with 16 bases lying between them. The V gene's germline CDR1 is MRHNA and CDR2 SNTAGT.

This chain links TRBV27 with TRBJ2-4, with 8 bases that match TRBD1. The ends lost 5 bases at V and 4 bases at J; junction bases unmatched: 16. Germline V gene lookup returns CDR1 MNHEY and CDR2 SMNVEV (reference sequence). This CDR3 has 18 residues. CDR3 nucleotides: TGTGCCAGCAGTGCTCGTCGGGACAGGTACGAAGGGAAAAACATTCAGTACTTC. This gives the protein CASSARRDRYEGKNIQYF.

The CDR3 loop reads CASSYGAGTGFYNEQFF. The CDR3, as DNA: TGTGCCAGCAGCTATGGGGCCGGGACAGGGTTCTACAATGAGCAGTTCTTC. The chain combines TRBV7-6 with TRBJ2-1, with 9 bases identical to TRBD1. The CDR3 covers 17 residues. The germline CDR1 and CDR2 sequences are SGHVS and FNYEAQ. The trim removed 4 bases at V and 3 bases at J, leaving 10 bases unmatched.

The sample holds one count of this clone. V and J are TRBV18 and TRBJ2-2; D not resolved. Per germline, CDR1 KGHSH and CDR2 LQKENI. The CDR3 runs 13 residues. V lost 2 bases, J lost 5 bases, and 6 bases lay in between. CDR3 sequence: CASSPGQTGELFF. The CDR3 DNA is TGTGCCAGCTCACCAGGGCAAACCGGGGAGCTGTTTTTT.

J is TRBJ2-2 and V is TRBV6-5; D gene ambiguous. Germline CDR1 MNHEY, CDR2 SVGAGI. V dropped 6 bases and J dropped 4 bases, with 15 bases sitting between them. This CDR3 contains 15 residues. In DNA, the CDR3 is TGTGCCAGCAGCCCCCCTAGTTTCCTCACCGGGGAGCTGTTTTTT. It encodes CASSPPSFLTGELFF.

This chain uses TRBV4-2 with TRBJ2-2; TRBD2 matches at 9 bases. CDR1 and CDR2 (germline): LGHNA, YNFKEQ. The CDR3 runs 16 residues. Losses at the gene ends were 5 bases for V and 6 bases for J; bases not matched to a gene: 10. CDR3 DNA: TGTGCCAGCAGCGCGACGGAGGGACTAGCCCCCGGGGAGCTGTTTTTT. Its translation: CASSATEGLAPGELFF.

A single count supports this clone. This rearrangement joins TRBV7-3 to TRBJ1-1, with D possibly matching TRBD1 (6 bases). From germline, CDR1 is SGHTA and CDR2 FQGTGA. Trimming took 2 bases from V and 0 from J, leaving 7 bases between them. This CDR3 has 14 residues. The CDR3 sequence is CASSLGTLNTEAFF. The CDR3 DNA reads as TGTGCCAGCAGCTTAGGGACATTGAACACTGAAGCTTTCTTT.

This chain connects TRBV7-9 to TRBJ1-3; D is undetermined. The CDR3 has 14 residues. The V gene's germline CDR1 is SEHNR and CDR2 FQNEAQ (reference sequence). The V gene lost 3 bases and the J gene lost 0 bases, with 6 bases spanning the gap. The CDR3 spells CASSFEFSGNTIYF. CDR3 DNA sequence: TGTGCCAGCAGCTTCGAGTTCTCTGGAAACACCATATATTTT.

The rearrangement links TRBV5-5 to TRBJ1-1; possible D gene TRBD1, 6 bases. Germline values: CDR1 SGHKS, CDR2 YYEKEE (reference sequence). The CDR3 runs to 14 residues. Trimming removed 2 bases from V and 0 bases from J, with 8 bases in between. Here the CDR3 reads CASSFGGLNTEAFF. Here the CDR3 DNA reads TGTGCCAGCAGCTTCGGGGGGCTGAACACTGAAGCTTTCTTT.

This chain uses TRBV15 with TRBJ1-4; 7 nucleotides match TRBD1. The CDR3 is 17 amino acids. V dropped 1 base and J dropped 0; count of bases not matched to a gene: 5. The V gene's germline CDR1 is LNHNV and CDR2 YYDKDF (reference sequence). The CDR3 sequence: CATSRVGTEPTNEKLFF. The CDR3, as DNA: TGTGCCACCAGCAGAGTCGGGACAGAGCCAACTAATGAAAAACTGTTTTTT.

J is TRBJ2-5 and V is TRBV19, with TRBD2 matching 10 bases. Losses at the gene ends were 1 base for V and 5 bases for J; bases not matched to a gene: 7. The CDR3 loop spans 16 amino acids. CDR1 LNHDA and CDR2 SQIVND come from the germline V gene (reference sequence). CDR3 protein: CASSIGLAGDRETQYF. CDR3 DNA: TGTGCCAGTAGTATAGGGCTAGCGGGAGATCGGGAGACCCAGTACTTC.

The rearrangement joins TRBV6-5 to TRBJ1-2, with a possible D match to TRBD1 (5 bases). Germline CDR1 is MNHEY and CDR2 is SVGAGI. This CDR3 region has 15 residues. V was clipped by 5 bases and J by 0 bases, with 13 bases between them. The CDR3 bases are TGTGCCAGCAGTCCTTACAGGAGCTCTAACTATGGCTACACCTTC. This translates into CASSPYRSSNYGYTF.

The chain links TRBV5-1 to TRBJ2-7; a weak D match, TRBD2 (6 bases). V lost 0 bases and J 5 bases, leaving 15 bases between the germline ends. The germline V gene has CDR1 SGHRS and CDR2 YFSETQ. The CDR3 contains 15 residues. The CDR3 nucleotides are TGCGCCAGCAGCTTGGGGAGGGGAGAACTGCACGAGCAGTACTTC. Translation gives CASSLGRGELHEQYF.

The gene calls are TRBV6-5 and TRBJ2-5; D ambiguous. V was clipped by 7 bases and J by 0 bases, with 15 bases between them. CDR3 size: 15 residues. CDR1 is MNHEY, CDR2 SVGAGI, per germline. CDR3 residues: CASTAQVEYQETQYF. The CDR3 DNA reads as TGTGCCAGCACCGCACAAGTGGAGTACCAAGAGACCCAGTACTTC.

The chain is built from TRBV11-2 and TRBJ1-2, with 7 bases aligning to TRBD1. CDR1 SGHAT and CDR2 FQNNGV come from the germline V gene. V was pared by 3 bases and J by 3 bases, with 1 base of the junction left unmatched. This CDR3 has 13 amino acids. In nucleotides, the CDR3 is TGTGCCAGCAGCTTTGGGACAGACTATGGCTACACCTTC. This translates into CASSFGTDYGYTF.

This clone was seen more than once but under ten times. The chain recombines TRBV7-6 with TRBJ2-7, with D possibly matching TRBD2 (6 bases). V was clipped by 5 bases and J by 5 bases, with 13 bases between them. Germline CDR1 is SGHVS and CDR2 is FNYEAQ. The CDR3 consists of 13 residues. Written as DNA, the CDR3 is TGTGCCAGCAGCGGGCTAGCGTGGAACGAGCAGTACTTC. This sequence encodes CASSGLAWNEQYF. The complete variable domain, with remaining parts taken from reference TRBV7-6 and TRBJ2-7, reads GAGVSQSPRYKVTKRGQDVALRCDPISGHVSLYWYRQALGQGPEFLTYFNYEAQQDKSGLPNDRFSAERPEGSISTLTIQRTEQRDSAMYRCASSGLAWNEQYFGPGTRLTVT.

The chain uses TRBV3-1 (or the pseudogene TRBV3-2) and TRBJ2-5; tentatively, D is TRBD1 (6 bases). Trimming removed 4 bases at V and 3 bases at J, with 9 bases between. The length of the CDR3 is 13 residues. The germline V gene has CDR1 LGHDT and CDR2 YNNKEL (reference sequence). CDR3: CASSPGHKETQYF. The CDR3 DNA follows: TGTGCCAGCAGCCCGGGACATAAAGAGACCCAGTACTTC.

The V gene is TRBV6-5, the J gene TRBJ2-7; D gene unclear. Germline CDR1 reads MNHEY; CDR2 reads SVGAGI. This CDR3 has 12 residues. V was cut by 4 bases and J by 4 bases, with 8 bases left in between. The CDR3 DNA sequence: TGTGCCAGCAGTTTAAACAGATACGAGCAGTACTTC. The encoded protein is CASSLNRYEQYF.